This TCR beta chain emerged from a study of blood T cells in healthy people across ages (dated by TCRdb to the mid-2010s). With respect to the entire study: In model experiments, template switching captured roughly one uniquely barcoded TCR beta cDNA molecule for every two T cells. To track age-related changes in TCR beta repertoire diversity, the study relied on deep sequencing normalized with unique cDNA molecular identifiers. The donors were divided into four age groups: young (average around 16 years), middle-aged (about 40), aged (roughly 60) and long-lived (82). Using the same blood draw, the study looked at two additional independent replicas of 1 million unique cDNA reads for two donors, one aged 18 to 30 and the other aged 80 or older. General conclusions and limits of the study: The CMV infection status of donors was not known, potentially confounding age-related changes in expanded clonotypes. Observed TCR beta diversity correlated strongly with the percentage of naive T cells measured by flow cytometry. Observed TCR beta diversity per million T cells fell roughly linearly with age, and a significant reduction was already apparent by age about 38. Conclusive comparison of naive and antigen-experienced compartments was prevented by the profiling of bulk unsorted PBMCs. Estimates of total diversity based on one million sequenced T cells were considered lower bounds and underestimates. Compared with the aged group, the long-lived group had more naive CD4+ T cells, fewer expanded clones and increased TCR diversity, a pattern suggesting age selection.

The CDR3 contains 15 residues, cysteine and phenylalanine counted. CDR3 DNA only is kept here, 45 bases in frame from base 1. V trim: 3 bases; J trim: 8 bases; unmatched bases: 10. The CDR1 and CDR2 encoded by the germline V gene are SGHDT and YYEEEE. Donors were approximately 42 systemically healthy Caucasian individuals from Russia aged about 6 to 100 years. Each donor gave approximately 9.3 milliliters of peripheral blood, collected into EDTA-treated Vacutainer tubes. Ficoll-Paque density-gradient centrifugation was used to isolate PBMCs, with at least 7 million obtained per sample. Total RNA was extracted from PBMCs with Trizol reagent, with at least 5 micrograms obtained per sample. Naive CD45RAhigh/CD27high T cell percentages were measured by flow cytometry on a PBMC aliquot from every donor. This clonotype appeared a single time. Its target antigen remains unknown. No much larger clonotype is one base removed from it; base qualities were not supplied.

Libraries were constructed by 5' RACE. For sequencing, an Illumina HiSeq 2500 was employed. A second PCR of about 6 to 12 cycles was run with a J-beta primer mix and a sample-barcoded 5' primer. A unique molecular identifier was introduced onto each TCR beta cDNA molecule by a template-switch 5' adaptor carrying 12 random nucleotides. Each sample yielded at least 2.5 million CDR3-containing paired-end reads. The Mint cDNA synthesis kit, primed by a TRBC-specific oligonucleotide, was used to synthesize first-strand cDNA from all RNA. All cDNA was treated with uracil-DNA glycosylase and then went through a first 18-cycle PCR with the universal primers M1SS and BC2_uni_R. On the study's bioinformatics: For normalization, 1 million high-quality reads were randomly selected from each sample, with every read carrying a distinct molecular identifier. Instead of being binned into consensus sequences, reads that shared molecular identifiers were thrown out. MiTCR, run with a Q25 quality threshold and the strictest error-elimination algorithm, handled CDR3 identification, clonotype clustering and error correction. A nonparametric unseen species model using Euler transformation provided a lower-bound estimate of total TCR beta diversity. The raw public data were reprocessed by TCRdb itself: fastp quality trimming at Q25, MiXCR clonotype calling, in-frame beta chains only. Each entry merges the rows of one CDR3 protein and shows their most common DNA and genes. The V and J calls and clone size are TCRdb's, not the authors'. The sample table shows more than 500,000 distinct CDR3 sequences, and 25% to 35% are seen once. Over 3.5% of the sample is taken by the ten largest.

The data were also submitted as part of a second study, on T cells of mothers and their children. The second paper further reports: The donors were nine systemically healthy Caucasian individuals, made up of three mothers and their six children. cDNA synthesis consumed the entire amount of extracted RNA, loaded at approximately 1.4 ug RNA in each 15 ul reaction. In the second PCR, the M1S primer introduced both the sample barcodes and 2-4 random nucleotides. Each mother yielded over 8.5 million TCR beta CDR3 reads and each child 3 million to 3.5 million reads. Thymic selection shapes the output of TCR recombination in a similar way in related and unrelated pairs, and inherited differences have a minor effect. Normalized repertoire overlap in related mother-child pairs was always slightly higher than in unrelated mother-child pairs, but the difference was never significant. No persistent microchimeric T cell clones were detected, at a sensitivity of roughly 100 clones per million clonotypes. Deep NGS was used in the study to compare the TCR beta repertoires of mothers and children and to look for features that separate related mother-child pairs from unrelated individuals. The mean age was about 40 +/- 4 years for the mothers and 11 +/- 4 years for the children. After adapters were ligated using NEBNext reagents, the libraries underwent 100+100 nt paired-end sequencing on an Illumina HiSeq 2000. Mother and child libraries were prepared a month apart and sequenced in separate runs to prevent cross-contamination. For each donor, somewhere between about 500,000 and 2,000,000 distinct TCR beta clonotypes were identified. Naive TCR beta clonotypes were estimated from low-frequency clonotypes matched to each donor's FACS-determined naive share, without sorting.

Sequencing used blood. The clonotype comes from a boy younger than 10 in good health. The chain is assembled from TRBV5-6 and TRBJ2-1, with 8 central nucleotides matching TRBD1. The bases read TGTGCCAGCAGCTCAGGGAGGCCAGGGGGCTATGAGCAGTTCTTC. This is translated as CASSSGRPGGYEQFF.